This T cell receptor (beta chain) appears in the sequencing data of a study of cytomegalovirus exposure and HLA in healthy donors. Regarding the study as a whole: Fewer N-insertions (relative to the approximately 670-donor mean) were reportedly seen in an Asian-associated ancestry cluster in a later analysis.

The PCR employed 60 Vbeta primers together with 13 Jbeta primers. Data came from immunoSEQ multiplex PCR; TCRdb stores just in-frame clones and leaves some out. The sample lists roughly 110,000 clones, roughly four fifths occurring once. Germline V CDR1 and CDR2: SGHTA, FQGNSA. Trimming stripped 4 bases from V and 1 base from J, with 16 bases between. The CDR3 has 16 amino acids. Of note for this clone: Its target is not known.

Sequences were obtained from PBMCs. The chain couples TRBV7-2 to TRBJ2-5; tentative D call: TRBD1 (6 bases). The receptor's source is a man aged 50 to 59 in good health and CMV-seronegative. The CDR3 loop is CASSYSQGRFQETQYF. DNA for the CDR3: TGTGCCAGCAGCTATTCACAGGGTCGGTTCCAAGAGACCCAGTACTTC. Variable domain in full (rest from reference TRBV7-2 and TRBJ2-5): GAGVSQSPSNKVTEKGKDVELRCDPISGHTALYWYRQSLGQGLEFLIYFQGNSAPDKSGLPSDRFSAERTGGSVSTLTIQRTQQEDSAVYLCASSYSQGRFQETQYFGPGTRLLVL.